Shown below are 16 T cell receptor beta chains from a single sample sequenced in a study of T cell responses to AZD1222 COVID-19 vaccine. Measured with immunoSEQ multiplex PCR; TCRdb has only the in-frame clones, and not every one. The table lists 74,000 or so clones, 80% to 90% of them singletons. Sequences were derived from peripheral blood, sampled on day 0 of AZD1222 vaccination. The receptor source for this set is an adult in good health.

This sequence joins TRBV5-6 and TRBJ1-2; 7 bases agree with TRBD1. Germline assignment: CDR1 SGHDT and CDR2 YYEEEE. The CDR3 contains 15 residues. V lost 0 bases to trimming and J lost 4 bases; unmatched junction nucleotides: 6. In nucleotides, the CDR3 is TGTGCCAGCAGCTTGGGGACAGGACTTTTCTATGGCTACACCTTC. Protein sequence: CASSLGTGLFYGYTF.

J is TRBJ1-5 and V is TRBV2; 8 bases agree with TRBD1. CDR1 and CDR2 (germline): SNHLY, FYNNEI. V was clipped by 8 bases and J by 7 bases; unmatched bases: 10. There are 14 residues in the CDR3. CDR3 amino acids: CASEGQANSQPQHF. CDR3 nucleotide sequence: TGTGCCAGCGAGGGACAGGCCAATAGCCAGCCCCAGCATTTT.

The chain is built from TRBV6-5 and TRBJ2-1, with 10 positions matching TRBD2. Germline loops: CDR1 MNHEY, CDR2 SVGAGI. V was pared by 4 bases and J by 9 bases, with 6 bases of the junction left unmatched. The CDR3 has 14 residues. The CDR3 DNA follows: TGTGCCAGCAGTTCCAGCGGGAGGGCGGGTGAGCAGTTCTTC. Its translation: CASSSSGRAGEQFF.

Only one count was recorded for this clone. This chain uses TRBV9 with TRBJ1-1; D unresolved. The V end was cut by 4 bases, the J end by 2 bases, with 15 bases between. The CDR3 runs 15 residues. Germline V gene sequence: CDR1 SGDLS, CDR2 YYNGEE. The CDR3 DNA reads TGTGCCAGCAGCCCACAGAAAATCCTAAACACTGAAGCTTTCTTT. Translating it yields CASSPQKILNTEAFF. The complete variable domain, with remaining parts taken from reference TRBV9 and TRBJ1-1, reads DSGVTQTPKHLITATGQRVTLRCSPRSGDLSVYWYQQSLDQGLQFLIQYYNGEERAKGNILERFSAQQFPDLHSELNLSSLELGDSALYFCASSPQKILNTEAFFGQGTRLTVV.

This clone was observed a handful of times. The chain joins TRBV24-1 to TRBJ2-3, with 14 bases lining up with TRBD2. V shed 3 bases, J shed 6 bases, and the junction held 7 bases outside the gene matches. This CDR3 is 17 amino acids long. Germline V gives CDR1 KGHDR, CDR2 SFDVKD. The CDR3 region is CATSDAGTSGSWDTQYF. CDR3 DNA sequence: TGTGCCACCAGTGATGCCGGGACTAGCGGGAGTTGGGATACGCAGTATTTT.

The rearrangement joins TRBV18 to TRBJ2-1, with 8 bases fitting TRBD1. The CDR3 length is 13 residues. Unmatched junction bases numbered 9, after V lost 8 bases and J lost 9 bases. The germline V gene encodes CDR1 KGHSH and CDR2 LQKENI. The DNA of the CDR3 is TGTGCCAGCGGAACCCAGGGGGCTAGTGAGCAGTTCTTC. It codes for CASGTQGASEQFF.

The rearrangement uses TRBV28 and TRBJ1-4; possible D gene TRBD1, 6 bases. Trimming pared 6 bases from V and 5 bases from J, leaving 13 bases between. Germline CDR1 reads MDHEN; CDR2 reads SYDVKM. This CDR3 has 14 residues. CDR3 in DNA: TGTGCCAGCAGCCATGGGGGCCCCAATGAAAAACTGTTTTTT. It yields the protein CASSHGGPNEKLFF. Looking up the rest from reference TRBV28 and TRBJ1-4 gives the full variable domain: DVKVTQSSRYLVKRTGEKVFLECVQDMDHENMFWYRQDPGLGLRLIYFSYDVKMKEKGDIPEGYSVSREKKERFSLILESASTNQTSMYLCASSHGGPNEKLFFGSGTQLSVL.

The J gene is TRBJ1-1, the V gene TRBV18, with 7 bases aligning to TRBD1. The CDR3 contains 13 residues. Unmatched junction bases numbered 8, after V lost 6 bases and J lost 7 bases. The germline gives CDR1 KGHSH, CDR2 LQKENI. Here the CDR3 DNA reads TGTGCCAGCTCCTCAGGGGGGCAGGGTGAAGCTTTCTTT. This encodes CASSSGGQGEAFF.

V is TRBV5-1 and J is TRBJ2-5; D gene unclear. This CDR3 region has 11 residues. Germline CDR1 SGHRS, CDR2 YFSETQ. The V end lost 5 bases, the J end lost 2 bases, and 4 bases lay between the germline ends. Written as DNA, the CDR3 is TGCGCCAGCAGGGGACAAGAGACCCAGTACTTC. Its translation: CASRGQETQYF. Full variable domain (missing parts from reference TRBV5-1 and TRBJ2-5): KAGVTQTPRYLIKTRGQQVTLSCSPISGHRSVSWYQQTPGQGLQFLFEYFSETQRNKGNFPGRFSGRQFSNSRSEMNVSTLELGDSALYLCASRGQETQYFGPGTRLLVL.

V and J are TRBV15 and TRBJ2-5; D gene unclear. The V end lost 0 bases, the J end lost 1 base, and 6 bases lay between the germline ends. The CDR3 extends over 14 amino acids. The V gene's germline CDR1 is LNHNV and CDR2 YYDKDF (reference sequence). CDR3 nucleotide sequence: TGTGCCACCAGCAGAGAGACGCGCCAAGAGACCCAGTACTTC. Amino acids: CATSRETRQETQYF.

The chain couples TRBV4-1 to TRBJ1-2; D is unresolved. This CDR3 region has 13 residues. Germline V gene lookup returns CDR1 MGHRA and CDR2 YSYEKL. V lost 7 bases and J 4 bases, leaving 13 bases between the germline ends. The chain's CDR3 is CASTQDQSYGYTF. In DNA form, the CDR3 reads TGCGCCAGCACCCAGGACCAGAGCTATGGCTACACCTTC.

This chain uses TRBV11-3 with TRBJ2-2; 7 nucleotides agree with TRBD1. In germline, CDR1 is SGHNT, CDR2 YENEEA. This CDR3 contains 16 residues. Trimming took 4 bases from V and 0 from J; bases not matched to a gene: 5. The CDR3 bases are TGTGCCAGCAGCTCATGGACAGGCCCGAACACCGGGGAGCTGTTTTTT. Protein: CASSSWTGPNTGELFF.

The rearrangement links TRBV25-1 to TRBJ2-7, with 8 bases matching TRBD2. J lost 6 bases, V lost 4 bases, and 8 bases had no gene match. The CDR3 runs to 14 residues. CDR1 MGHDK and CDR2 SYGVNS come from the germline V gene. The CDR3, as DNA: TGTGCCAGCAGTGTCGGACTAGCCCTCCGCGAGCAGTACTTC. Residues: CASSVGLALREQYF.

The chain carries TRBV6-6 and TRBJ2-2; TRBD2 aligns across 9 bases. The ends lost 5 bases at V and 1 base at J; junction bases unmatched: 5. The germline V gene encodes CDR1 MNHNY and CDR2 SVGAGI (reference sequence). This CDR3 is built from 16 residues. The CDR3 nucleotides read TGTGCCAGCAGTCAGGGTAGCGGGGGGAACACCGGGGAGCTGTTTTTT. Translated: CASSQGSGGNTGELFF.

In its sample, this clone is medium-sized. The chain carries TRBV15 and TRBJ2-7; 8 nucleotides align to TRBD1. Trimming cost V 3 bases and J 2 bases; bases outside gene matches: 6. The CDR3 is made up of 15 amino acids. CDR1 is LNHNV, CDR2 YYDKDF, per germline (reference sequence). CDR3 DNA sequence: TGTGCCACCAGCAGGGGACAGGAAGCCCCCTACGAGCAGTACTTC. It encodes CATSRGQEAPYEQYF. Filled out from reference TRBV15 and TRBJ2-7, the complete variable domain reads DAMVIQNPRYQVTQFGKPVTLSCSQTLNHNVMYWYQQKSSQAPKLLFHYYDKDFNNEADTPDNFQSRRPNTSFCFLDIRSPGLGDTAMYLCATSRGQEAPYEQYFGPGTRLTVT.

CDR3 DNA sequence: TGTGCCAGCAGCTCAACTAGCACAGATACGCAGTATTTT. This sequence encodes CASSSTSTDTQYF. This chain links TRBV7-3 with TRBJ2-3, with D unclear. Germline loops: CDR1 SGHTA, CDR2 FQGTGA. This CDR3 is 13 amino acids long. V lost 4 bases, J lost 0 bases, and 5 bases lay in between. Based on the CDR3 plus reference TRBV7-3 and TRBJ2-3, the full variable domain is GAGVSQTPSNKVTEKGKYVELRCDPISGHTALYWYRQSLGQGPEFLIYFQGTGAADDSGLPNDRFFAVRPEGSVSTLKIQRTERGDSAVYLCASSSTSTDTQYFGPGTRLTVL.